One sample yielded the 21 T cell receptor beta chains listed below, sequenced in a study of T cells after yellow fever vaccination. MiXCR was run by TCRdb on the 5' RACE reads, yielding one entry per CDR3 protein. The table includes 600,000 to 750,000 distinct CDR3 sequences, 10% to 15% detected once. The sample here was PBMCs, taken on the day of the yellow fever booster vaccination. The receptors come from a man aged 30 to 39 who received the YFV17D yellow fever vaccine.

This clonotype was observed many times. This chain's CDR3 is CASSQDALALMPDTQYF. CDR3 nucleotide sequence: TGTGCCAGCAGCCAAGATGCTCTAGCACTGATGCCAGATACGCAGTATTTT. The chain carries TRBV14 and TRBJ2-3; TRBD2 might be the D (5 bases). V was cut by 0 bases and J by 4 bases, with 17 bases left in between. Germline CDR1 SGHDN, CDR2 FVKESK. This CDR3 comprises 17 residues.

The sample holds a few counts of this clonotype. The V call is TRBV27, the J call TRBJ2-2, with D unresolved. The CDR3 has 15 residues. The germline V and J ends were trimmed by 4 bases and 1 base, with 10 bases remaining between them. Germline V gene lookup returns CDR1 MNHEY and CDR2 SMNVEV (reference sequence). CDR3 sequence reads: CASSSAFWNTGELFF. The CDR3 DNA is TGTGCCAGCAGTTCTGCTTTTTGGAACACCGGGGAGCTGTTTTTT.

The chain recombines TRBV6-5 with TRBJ2-5; 7 bases are a match to TRBD1. Germline CDR1 and CDR2: MNHEY and SVGAGI. With V trimmed by 3 bases and J by 5 bases, 6 bases remained unmatched. The CDR3 extends over 14 amino acids. DNA of the CDR3: TGTGCCAGCAGTTATTTGGACAGGTTGGAGACCCAGTACTTC. Its protein product is CASSYLDRLETQYF.

The chain uses TRBV11-2 and TRBJ2-7; D perhaps matches TRBD2 (6 bases). CDR1 is SGHAT and CDR2 is FQNNGV in the germline V gene. V dropped 3 bases and J dropped 0 bases, with 15 bases sitting between them. This CDR3 is 16 amino acids long. The CDR3 nucleotides are TGTGCCAGCAGCTTTCAGGGACTGGCGAGCTCCTACGAGCAGTACTTC. Its translation is CASSFQGLASSYEQYF.

V usage is TRBV7-2 and J usage is TRBJ2-7; TRBD1 agrees at 7 bases. CDR3 size: 15 residues. V was clipped by 3 bases and J by 3 bases; unmatched bases: 8. Germline values: CDR1 SGHTA, CDR2 FQGNSA. The CDR3 bases are TGTGCCAGCAGCTTCTCCCTCCGGGACAGCTACGAGCAGTACTTC. Its protein is CASSFSLRDSYEQYF.

The genes are TRBV7-8 and TRBJ2-7, with D possibly being TRBD1 (5 bases). The CDR3 sequence is 14 residues long. Trimming pared 2 bases from V and 3 bases from J, leaving 11 bases between. Per the germline V gene, CDR1 is SGHVS and CDR2 is FQNEAQ. In DNA, the CDR3 is TGTGCCAGCAGCTTAACCGCGACAGTCTACGAGCAGTACTTC. It yields the protein CASSLTATVYEQYF. Full variable domain (rest looked up from reference TRBV7-8 and TRBJ2-7): GAGVSQSPRYKVAKRGQDVALRCDPISGHVSLFWYQQALGQGPEFLTYFQNEAQLDKSGLPSDRFFAERPEGSVSTLKIQRTQQEDSAVYLCASSLTATVYEQYFGPGTRLTVT.

This clonotype was seen more than once but under ten times. The J gene is TRBJ1-2, the V gene TRBV7-2; no definite D call. Deletions cut 1 base from V and 9 bases from J, with 21 bases between. CDR3 length equals 16 residues. Germline lookup yields CDR1 SGHTA and CDR2 FQGNSA. CDR3 in amino acids: CASSLERVGSTRSYTF. The CDR3 bases are TGTGCCAGCAGCTTAGAACGCGTGGGTTCAACTAGGAGCTACACCTTC.

This clonotype was detected a few times. CDR3 in amino acids: CATHRGGQETQYF. The DNA for the CDR3 is TGTGCCACCCATCGGGGAGGTCAAGAGACCCAGTACTTC. The chain couples TRBV10-3 to TRBJ2-5; possible D gene TRBD2, 6 bases. CDR3 length: 13 residues. Trimming cost V 10 bases and J 2 bases, with 14 bases left between them. In germline, CDR1 is ENHRY, CDR2 SYGVKD.

This clonotype was counted only a few times. The chain carries TRBV6-2 or TRBV6-3 and TRBJ2-7, with 9 bases identical to TRBD1. V shed 5 bases and J 6 bases; nucleotides not matched to a gene: 14. CDR1 MNHEY and CDR2 SVGEGT come from the germline V gene. CDR3 length equals 16 residues. In DNA, the CDR3 is TGTGCCAGCAGTCCCTTCCCGGGACAGGGATCTTCCGAGCAGTACTTC. Its translation is CASSPFPGQGSSEQYF.

The chain uses TRBV19 and TRBJ2-5; no clear D. Germline CDR1 and CDR2: LNHDA and SQIVND (reference sequence). The CDR3 has 15 amino acids. Trimming cost V 4 bases and J 4 bases, with 16 bases left between them. The CDR3 DNA reads as TGTGCCAGTAGTAACCCCGGAACGACAAGAGAGACCCAGTACTTC. The encoded protein is CASSNPGTTRETQYF.

The chain links TRBV20-1 to TRBJ2-7; D possibly uses TRBD1 or TRBD2 (5 bases each). Germline V lookup: CDR1 DFQATT, CDR2 SNEGSKA (reference sequence). The CDR3 length is 14 residues. V lost 3 bases, J lost 1 base, and 13 bases lay in between. The DNA for the CDR3 is TGCAGTGCTAGTGGAGGACAAGTATCCTACGAGCAGTACTTC. Translating it yields CSASGGQVSYEQYF.

This clonotype came up a few times. The CDR3 region is CASSLSLGFLNTEAFF. The CDR3 DNA sequence: TGTGCCAGCAGTTTATCATTGGGGTTTTTGAACACTGAAGCTTTCTTT. This sequence joins TRBV27 and TRBJ1-1; D is ambiguous. The CDR3 spans 16 residues. With 0 bases removed from V and 0 bases from J, the gap between germline ends came to 11 bases. Germline CDR1 MNHEY, CDR2 SMNVEV (reference sequence).

The chain uses TRBV7-2 and TRBJ1-3; maybe TRBD1 (5 bases). Germline CDR1 is SGHTA and CDR2 is FQGNSA. V lost 8 bases, J lost 1 base, and 15 bases lay in between. This CDR3 is 15 amino acids long. In DNA form, the CDR3 reads TGTGCCAGCGCAACGAATCCAGGGTCTGGAAACACCATATATTTT. As protein: CASATNPGSGNTIYF.

V is TRBV21-1 and J is TRBJ2-3; TRBD2, as called in the table, went unchecked against the DNA. TRBV21-1 is a pseudogene locus. There are 18 residues in the CDR3. CDR3 DNA sequence: TGTGCCAGCAGCAATCTACTAGCGGGAGTGGGCGGCACAGATACGCAGTATTTT. Translating gives CASSNLLAGVGGTDTQYF.

V is TRBV27 and J is TRBJ1-1, with no clear D. This CDR3 region has 8 residues. Deletions cut 10 bases from V and 5 bases from J, with 2 bases between. In germline, CDR1 is MNHEY, CDR2 SMNVEV (reference sequence). The CDR3 DNA reads as TGTGCCATTACTGAAGCTTTCTTT. Translated, it gives CAITEAFF.

The chain's CDR3 is CASSDQTGYYGYTF. In DNA form, the CDR3 reads TGTGCCAGCAGTGACCAGACAGGGTACTATGGCTACACCTTC. V and J are TRBV2 and TRBJ1-2; 7 bases agree with TRBD1. Germline lookup yields CDR1 SNHLY and CDR2 FYNNEI. The CDR3 runs to 14 residues. The ends lost 3 bases at V and 3 bases at J; junction bases unmatched: 4.

The chain carries TRBV6-5 and TRBJ2-7, with 7 bases matching TRBD2. The trim removed 2 bases at V and 2 bases at J, leaving 12 bases unmatched. CDR3 length: 17 residues. Germline V gives CDR1 MNHEY, CDR2 SVGAGI. The CDR3 is CASSYTTGSGSPYEQYF. The CDR3 nucleotides read TGTGCCAGCAGTTACACCACCGGTAGCGGGTCACCCTACGAGCAGTACTTC.

This clonotype was seen once. V is TRBV5-1 and J is TRBJ1-2; TRBD1 matches at 9 bases. CDR3 size: 15 residues. V shed 4 bases and J 7 bases; nucleotides not matched to a gene: 11. Germline-derived CDR1 and CDR2 are SGHRS and YFSETQ. The CDR3 here is CASSGTGQGISGYTF. CDR3 coding DNA: TGCGCCAGCAGCGGAACCGGACAGGGGATAAGTGGCTACACCTTC.

The V and J genes are TRBV20-1 and TRBJ2-1, with TRBD2 as a possible D gene (6 bases). V was shortened by 3 bases and J by 0 bases, with 9 bases between the two germline ends. The CDR3 runs to 14 residues. Germline-derived CDR1 and CDR2 are DFQATT and SNEGSKA (reference sequence). The DNA for the CDR3 is TGCAGTGCTAGTGGGACTTTCTCCTACAATGAGCAGTTCTTC. This gives the protein CSASGTFSYNEQFF.

The chain carries TRBV19 and TRBJ1-4; 7 positions agree with TRBD1. Germline assignment: CDR1 LNHDA and CDR2 SQIVND (reference sequence). Unmatched junction bases numbered 12, after V lost 6 bases and J lost 11 bases. This CDR3 region has 14 residues. CDR3 residues: CASRGGQPAEKLFF. CDR3 DNA: TGTGCCAGTAGGGGGGGACAGCCGGCGGAGAAACTGTTTTTT.

This clonotype has a count of ten or more. This chain uses TRBV20-1 with TRBJ2-1; D is possibly TRBD2 (5 bases). The CDR3 has 12 amino acids. Germline loops: CDR1 DFQATT, CDR2 SNEGSKA (reference sequence). Trimming cost V 6 bases and J 11 bases, with 17 bases left between them. DNA of the CDR3: TGCAGTGCCTCCGGGCAACCGGGAAAGCAGTTCTTC. Amino acids: CSASGQPGKQFF.